Reported below is one TCR beta chain. What it binds is not known. CDR3 size: 17 residues. V dropped 0 bases and J dropped 1; count of bases not matched to a gene: 7. Germline CDR1 SGHDT, CDR2 YYEEEE. The authors ran the assay at deep level. Once extracted for a subset, genomic DNA was divided evenly among several immunoSEQ plates. Only in-frame clones appear in the TCRdb table, and some are missing; sequencing was by immunoSEQ multiplex PCR. This table holds about 2.1 million clones, 93% found once. Selected positively for CCR7 and CD45RO-negative, naive CD8 cells excluded terminally differentiated effector memory CD45RA+ cells. The sample originates from a study of shared clonotypes between healthy human individuals. Overall study: The cohort had a couple of women and a few men, ages 18 to 49. Overall study findings and caveats: Generally, estimated richness proved larger in naive subsets than it did in memory subsets.

The V gene is TRBV5-6, the J gene TRBJ1-1; 9 positions agree with TRBD1. Sequences were obtained from naive CD8+ T cells from PBMCs. The receptor was derived from a man between 18 and 29 years old in good health. Some clones in this sample may be carry-over from other donors' samples. The CDR3 coding sequence is TGTGCCAGCAGCTTGGTTCCGGGACAGGGATGGAACACTGAAGCTTTCTTT. As protein: CASSLVPGQGWNTEAFF.